These 24 T cell receptor beta chains were sequenced from one sample in a study of blood T cell repertoires in COVID-19. The method was immunoSEQ multiplex PCR; TCRdb's version includes in-frame clones alone and lacks a portion of them. The table has about 210,000 clones, 80% to 90% seen once; the top ten hold approximately 1.5%. Input material: peripheral blood. Receptors originate from a man between 18 and 35 years old with active or convalescent COVID-19.

This chain joins TRBV11-3 and TRBJ2-1; maybe TRBD1 (5 bases). This CDR3 is built from 15 residues. Looked up from germline, CDR1 is SGHNT and CDR2 is YENEEA. The ends were cut back, 1 base at V and 9 bases at J, with 16 bases in the middle. The CDR3 DNA reads TGTGCCAGCAGCTTAGGCTGGCAGGGTAATAGTGAGCAGTTCTTC. Translated: CASSLGWQGNSEQFF.

The chain carries TRBV5-4 and TRBJ2-7, with 8 bases lining up with TRBD2. The CDR3 is 15 residues long. CDR1 and CDR2 (germline): SGHNT, YYREEE (reference sequence). V gave up 4 bases and J gave up 6 bases; unmatched junction bases: 12. The DNA for the CDR3 is TGTGCCAGCAGCCCCCGGTGGAGCGGGAGTTCCGAGCAGTACTTC. Amino acids: CASSPRWSGSSEQYF.

The chain combines TRBV28 with TRBJ2-5; a possible D gene is TRBD2 (7 bases). Trimming shortened V by 8 bases and J by 4 bases, and 20 bases separated the two germline ends. Germline values: CDR1 MDHEN, CDR2 SYDVKM. There are 15 residues in the CDR3. CDR3 sequence (DNA): TGTGCCAGCCAATTGGGGGCCGGGAGGAGAGAGACCCAGTACTTC. This sequence encodes CASQLGAGRRETQYF.

The chain recombines TRBV7-9 with TRBJ2-5, with 8 positions matching TRBD2. Germline loops: CDR1 SEHNR, CDR2 FQNEAQ (reference sequence). With 1 base clipped from V and 2 bases from J, the junction kept 6 bases outside the gene matches. The CDR3 totals 16 residues. The DNA for the CDR3 is TGTGCCAGCAGCTTAGGTAGCGGGGCTGGGCAAGAGACCCAGTACTTC. Translating it yields CASSLGSGAGQETQYF.

This chain links TRBV7-8 with TRBJ2-3; 7 nucleotides line up with TRBD2. This CDR3 spans 16 amino acids. After removal of 1 base from V and 5 bases from J, the junction contained 9 bases not matched to a gene. The V gene's germline CDR1 is SGHVS and CDR2 FQNEAQ. CDR3 residues: CASSLDLAARRDTQYF. The CDR3 DNA reads TGTGCCAGCAGCTTAGATCTAGCGGCGAGACGAGATACGCAGTATTTT.

To note about this clone: Other DNA sequences of this sample code for an identical CDR3. CDR3: CASSEARGNTEAFF. The DNA for the CDR3 is TGTGCCAGCAGTGAAGCGCGAGGGAACACTGAAGCTTTCTTT. The V call is TRBV2, the J call TRBJ1-1; D not resolved. CDR1 SNHLY and CDR2 FYNNEI come from the germline V gene. CDR3 size: 14 residues. Deletions cut 0 bases from V and 1 base from J, with 6 bases between. The full variable domain, rest sourced from reference TRBV2 and TRBJ1-1, is EPEVTQTPSHQVTQMGQEVILRCVPISNHLYFYWYRQILGQKVEFLVSFYNNEISEKSEIFDDQFSVERPDGSNFTLKIRSTKLEDSAMYFCASSEARGNTEAFFGQGTRLTVV.

V is TRBV5-8 and J is TRBJ2-1; 13 nucleotides align to TRBD2. The germline CDR1 and CDR2 sequences are SGHTS and YDEGEE. The CDR3 contains 15 residues. The V segment lost 6 bases and the J segment 5 bases; nucleotides outside the gene matches: 5. CDR3 protein: CASTPGLAGHNEQFF. The CDR3 DNA is TGTGCCAGCACCCCGGGACTAGCGGGACACAATGAGCAGTTCTTC.

The chain recombines TRBV5-1 with TRBJ2-2, with no clear D. The germline gives CDR1 SGHRS, CDR2 YFSETQ. The CDR3 is 13 residues long. V gave up 0 bases and J gave up 6 bases, with 6 bases separating them. The CDR3 spells CASSLDLSGELFF. Written as DNA, the CDR3 is TGCGCCAGCAGCTTGGACCTATCCGGGGAGCTGTTTTTT.

This sequence joins TRBV10-2 and TRBJ1-2, with D possibly TRBD1 on 6 matching bases. This CDR3 comprises 15 residues. V shed 0 bases and J shed 4 bases, with 12 bases lying between them. Per germline, CDR1 WSHSY and CDR2 SAAADI. DNA for the CDR3: TGCGCCAGCAGTGAGTCGGGTTCAGGGGCCTATGGCTACACCTTC. It yields the protein CASSESGSGAYGYTF.

The V and J genes are TRBV29-1 and TRBJ2-7, with D perhaps matching TRBD2 (7 bases). CDR3 length equals 13 residues. V shed 4 bases and J shed 6 bases, with 16 bases lying between them. Germline V CDR1 and CDR2: SQVTM, ANQGSEA. The CDR3 coding sequence is TGCAGCGTTGGTCGGGGGGCGGGGACCGAGCAGTACTTC. Translation gives CSVGRGAGTEQYF.

The chain is built from TRBV29-1 and TRBJ2-7; 13 bases are a match to TRBD2. The CDR3 is 13 amino acids. Germline V gene lookup returns CDR1 SQVTM and CDR2 ANQGSEA. Trimming cost V 7 bases and J 5 bases; bases outside gene matches: 5. The CDR3, as DNA: TGCAGCGGGACTAGCGGGAGTGCCAACGAGCAGTACTTC. It codes for CSGTSGSANEQYF.

This clone appeared a few times. This chain uses TRBV14 with TRBJ1-6; D ambiguous. This CDR3 has 15 amino acids. Germline assignment: CDR1 SGHDN and CDR2 FVKESK. With 2 bases removed from V and 6 bases from J, the gap between germline ends came to 11 bases. The chain's CDR3 is CASSQLGVANSPLHF. Written as DNA, the CDR3 is TGTGCCAGCAGCCAACTCGGGGTAGCTAATTCACCCCTCCACTTT.

The chain employs TRBV14 and TRBJ1-2, with TRBD1 as a possible D gene (6 bases). CDR3 size: 14 residues. The V end was cut by 0 bases, the J end by 4 bases, with 9 bases between. Germline V gene sequence: CDR1 SGHDN, CDR2 FVKESK. The chain's CDR3 is CASSQEARGYGYTF. The CDR3 DNA is TGTGCCAGCAGCCAAGAGGCCAGGGGCTATGGCTACACCTTC. Complete variable domain (other parts from reference TRBV14 and TRBJ1-2): EAGVTQFPSHSVIEKGQTVTLRCDPISGHDNLYWYRRVMGKEIKFLLHFVKESKQDESGMPNNRFLAERTGGTYSTLKVQPAELEDSGVYFCASSQEARGYGYTFGSGTRLTVV.

The V call is TRBV28, the J call TRBJ1-1; 8 bases line up with TRBD1. This CDR3 is built from 12 residues. The germline V gene has CDR1 MDHEN and CDR2 SYDVKM. The junction had 4 bases not matched to a gene; V was cut back by 5 bases and J by 8 bases. As DNA, the CDR3 is TGTGCCAGCAGTCAACAGGGGGTCGAAGCTTTCTTT. Its protein is CASSQQGVEAFF.

J is TRBJ2-7 and V is TRBV4-3; perhaps TRBD1 as D (6 bases). V was shortened by 0 bases and J by 0 bases, with 15 bases between the two germline ends. Germline lookup yields CDR1 LGHNA and CDR2 YSLEER. The CDR3 has 17 amino acids. CDR3 sequence reads: CASSQEIGGHNSYEQYF. DNA for the CDR3: TGCGCCAGCAGCCAAGAGATTGGGGGACACAACTCCTACGAGCAGTACTTC.

The chain recombines TRBV30 with TRBJ1-6; 9 nucleotides match TRBD1. CDR3 size: 13 residues. Trimming took 5 bases from V and 13 from J; bases not matched to a gene: 9. Germline CDR1 is GTSNPN and CDR2 is SVGIG (reference sequence). CDR3 protein: CAWGTGPFSPLHF. As DNA, the CDR3 is TGTGCCTGGGGGACAGGGCCTTTTTCGCCCCTCCACTTT. The complete variable domain, with remaining parts taken from reference TRBV30 and TRBJ1-6, reads SQTIHQWPATLVQPVGSPLSLECTVEGTSNPNLYWYRQAAGRGLQLLFYSVGIGQISSEVPQNLSASRPQDRQFILSSKKLLLSDSGFYLCAWGTGPFSPLHFGNGTRLTVT.

This clone was seen once. The CDR3 nucleotides are TGCAGCGTTGTAGGTCGCGGGATCCCCGGGGAGCTGTTTTTT. It is translated as CSVVGRGIPGELFF. This chain joins TRBV29-1 and TRBJ2-2, with TRBD2 as a possible D gene (6 bases). Germline V gene data show CDR1 as SQVTM and CDR2 as ANQGSEA. V was pared by 4 bases and J by 6 bases, with 15 bases between. This CDR3 contains 14 residues.

The V and J genes are TRBV6-2 or TRBV6-3 and TRBJ2-7; unclear D gene. Looked up from germline, CDR1 is MNHEY and CDR2 is SVGEGT. Trimming removed 2 bases from V and 4 bases from J, with 12 bases in between. The CDR3 totals 14 residues. Written as DNA, the CDR3 is TGTGCCAGCAGTTACGGTTGGCCGAAATACGAGCAGTACTTC. As protein: CASSYGWPKYEQYF.

This chain uses TRBV10-3 with TRBJ2-1; 10 bases match TRBD2. Germline V gene data show CDR1 as ENHRY and CDR2 as SYGVKD. This CDR3 comprises 18 residues. The V gene end was trimmed by 8 bases and the J gene end by 1 base; junction bases not matched to a gene: 14. The CDR3 region is CAIQITSGNSRSYNEQFF. The CDR3 DNA sequence: TGTGCCATCCAAATTACTAGCGGGAATAGTAGGTCCTACAATGAGCAGTTCTTC.

The genes are TRBV5-6 and TRBJ2-1; a possible D gene is TRBD2 (5 bases). From germline, CDR1 is SGHDT and CDR2 YYEEEE. V dropped 3 bases and J dropped 0 bases, with 13 bases sitting between them. The CDR3 loop spans 16 amino acids. This CDR3 reads CASSSRVGSSYNEQFF. CDR3 in DNA: TGTGCCAGCAGCTCGAGGGTAGGGAGCTCCTACAATGAGCAGTTCTTC. Filled out from reference TRBV5-6 and TRBJ2-1, the complete variable domain reads DAGVTQSPTHLIKTRGQQVTLRCSPKSGHDTVSWYQQALGQGPQFIFQYYEEEERQRGNFPDRFSGHQFPNYSSELNVNALLLGDSALYLCASSSRVGSSYNEQFFGPGTRLTVL.

The chain combines TRBV27 with TRBJ2-3; TRBD2 aligns across 13 bases. The germline CDR1 and CDR2 sequences are MNHEY and SMNVEV (reference sequence). Trimming at V came to 4 bases and at J to 4 bases, leaving 17 bases not matched to a gene. CDR3 size: 20 residues. CDR3 in DNA: TGTGCCAGCAGTTCACCGGGACTAGCGGGAACGGTTTTCGGCGCAGATACGCAGTATTTT. Translating gives CASSSPGLAGTVFGADTQYF.

The rearrangement uses TRBV28 and TRBJ2-4, with D maybe TRBD1 (6 bases). The CDR3 is 15 amino acids. The V end lost 5 bases, the J end lost 8 bases, and 19 bases lay between the germline ends. From germline, CDR1 is MDHEN and CDR2 SYDVKM. The CDR3 bases are TGTGCCAGCAGTACCCGGGACACACAACGGGACATTCAGTACTTC. The encoded protein is CASSTRDTQRDIQYF.

The rearrangement joins TRBV7-9 to TRBJ2-7, with D possibly TRBD2 on 5 matching bases. This CDR3 has 13 residues. Germline-derived CDR1 and CDR2 are SEHNR and FQNEAQ (reference sequence). V gave up 5 bases and J gave up 6 bases, with 14 bases separating them. The CDR3 protein is CASSPPGKGEQYF. For the CDR3, the DNA is TGTGCCAGCAGCCCCCCGGGGAAAGGCGAGCAGTACTTC.

This clone showed up just once. The rearrangement uses TRBV2 and TRBJ2-1; TRBD2 matches at 7 bases. Trimming at V came to 8 bases and at J to 2 bases, leaving 9 bases not matched to a gene. The CDR3 is 15 residues long. CDR1 and CDR2 (germline): SNHLY, FYNNEI. CDR3 protein: CASSERELPYNEQFF. DNA of the CDR3: TGTGCCAGCTCAGAGCGGGAACTCCCCTACAATGAGCAGTTCTTC.